These T cell receptor beta chains were read from a single sample in a study of T cells after posttransplantation cyclophosphamide. TCRdb keeps only in-frame clones here, not all; method: immunoSEQ multiplex PCR. Listed here are 30,000 or so clones without any singletons, the top ten holding under 3%. Sample: PBMCs. The receptor source for this set is a woman aged 55-70 years in good health, CMV-negative, and a related stem cell transplant donor. Both conserved end residues are part of each CDR3. D genes are given only for firm matches. Clone size, where shown, is once, few, many, or a class for clones that have expanded.

TRBJ1-1 many TRBV10-3 NA CAISGRVAGNTEAFF TGTGCCATCAGTGGGAGGGTTGCTGGGAACACTGAAGCTTTCTTT
TRBJ2-6 many TRBV18 TRBD1 CASSVTGMAGANVLTF TGTGCCAGCTCAGTGACAGGGATGGCGGGGGCCAACGTCCTGACTTTC
TRBJ2-3 many TRBV6-2/TRBV6-3 NA CASSYPPGTDTQYF TGTGCCAGCAGTTACCCCCCGGGCACAGATACGCAGTATTTT
TRBJ2-5 few TRBV28 TRBD2 CASRRGAGSAGTQYF TGTGCCAGCAGACGGGGAGCGGGGTCCGCTGGGACCCAGTACTTC
TRBJ1-4 many TRBV28 NA CASGLPSEKLFF TGTGCCAGCGGACTTCCCAGTGAAAAACTGTTTTTT
TRBJ1-4 few TRBV30 NA CAWSVQTARNEKLFF TGTGCCTGGAGTGTTCAGACAGCCCGAAATGAAAAACTGTTTTTT
TRBJ2-7 many TRBV11-2 NA CASSPQDYEQYF TGTGCCAGCAGCCCCCAGGACTACGAGCAGTACTTC
TRBJ2-3 many TRBV2 TRBD2 CASSSLLAGDTDTQYF TGTGCCAGCAGCTCGTTACTAGCGGGGGACACAGATACGCAGTATTTT
TRBJ2-5 NA TRBV11-2 TRBD2 CAGGGGGAGETQYF TGTGCCGGAGGTGGCGGGGGGGCGGGAGAGACCCAGTACTTC
TRBJ1-5 few TRBV25-1 TRBD1 CASRRTGQGNQPQHF TGTGCCAGCAGAAGGACAGGCCAAGGCAATCAGCCCCAGCATTTT
TRBJ1-2 few TRBV27 NA CASRGLRGGNYGYTF TGTGCCAGCAGGGGGCTAAGGGGGGGTAACTATGGCTACACCTTC
TRBJ1-5 many TRBV23-1 NA CARITGIAGGQPQHF TGCGCCAGGATAACCGGGATAGCGGGCGGTCAGCCCCAGCATTTT
TRBJ1-5 many TRBV7-2 TRBD1 CASSLQGGGQPQHF TGTGCCAGCAGCTTGCAGGGGGGCGGACAGCCCCAGCATTTT
TRBJ1-1 many TRBV28 NA CASSRLQYGPFF TGTGCCAGCAGCCGATTGCAGTATGGTCCTTTCTTT
TRBJ2-7 few TRBV7-2 NA CASSSYRGPYEQYF TGTGCCAGCAGCTCATACCGGGGTCCCTACGAGCAGTACTTC
TRBJ2-7 many TRBV5-1 TRBD2 CASSLGLAGGLNEQYF TGCGCCAGCAGCTTGGGGCTAGCGGGGGGGCTAAACGAGCAGTACTTC
TRBJ1-2 NA TRBV12-3/TRBV12-4 NA CASSRQDYGYTF TGTGCCAGCAGCCGACAGGACTATGGCTACACCTTC
TRBJ2-1 medium-sized TRBV28 TRBD1 CASSLTGDKYNEQFF TGTGCCAGCAGTTTAACAGGGGACAAATACAATGAGCAGTTCTTC
TRBJ2-1 many TRBV11-1 TRBD2 CASSLASLAGAGEQFF TGTGCCAGCAGCTTAGCGAGTCTAGCGGGAGCAGGTGAGCAGTTCTTC
TRBJ2-3 many TRBV16 TRBD2 CASSNEREGADTQYF TGTGCCAGCAGCAACGAGCGGGAGGGAGCAGATACGCAGTATTTT
TRBJ1-1 many TRBV5-6 TRBD1 CASRHGTVGGAFF TGTGCCAGCAGACATGGGACAGTCGGTGGGGCTTTCTTT
TRBJ1-5 NA TRBV20-1 NA CSVGGNQPQHF TGCAGTGTGGGGGGGAATCAGCCCCAGCATTTT
TRBJ2-3 many TRBV7-2 NA CASSLALSTDTQYF TGTGCCAGCAGCTTAGCCCTTAGCACAGATACGCAGTATTTT
TRBJ2-1 many TRBV11-2 TRBD2 CASSLDPWRTSGNRDEQFF TGTGCCAGCAGCTTAGATCCGTGGAGGACTAGCGGGAACAGGGATGAGCAGTTCTTC
TRBJ2-1 many TRBV7-2 NA CASSLAGATYNEQFF TGTGCCAGCAGCTTAGCGGGGGCTACCTACAATGAGCAGTTCTTC
TRBJ2-3 NA TRBV29-1 NA CSVIRGGLTDTQYF TGCAGCGTTATCAGGGGAGGGTTAACAGATACGCAGTATTTT
TRBJ2-1 many TRBV5-1 TRBD2 CASSGLAGASSYNEQFF TGCGCCAGCAGTGGGCTAGCGGGGGCCAGCTCCTACAATGAGCAGTTCTTC
TRBJ2-2 many TRBV6-1 NA CASSGVAANTGELFF TGTGCCAGCAGTGGAGTGGCAGCGAACACCGGGGAGCTGTTTTTT
TRBJ2-3 NA TRBV7-9 NA CASSPGLSTDTQYF TGTGCCAGCAGCCCGGGACTTAGCACAGATACGCAGTATTTT
TRBJ2-4 many TRBV19 TRBD2 CASSLAGGLAKNIQYF TGTGCCAGTAGCCTAGCGGGAGGGTTGGCCAAAAACATTCAGTACTTC
TRBJ2-7 NA TRBV6-2/TRBV6-3 TRBD2 CASRQTGTSGYEQYF TGTGCCAGCAGACAGACTGGGACTAGCGGTTACGAGCAGTACTTC
TRBJ1-3 NA TRBV28 NA CASIAGIGNTIYF TGTGCCAGCATCGCAGGGATTGGAAACACCATATATTTT
TRBJ1-1 many TRBV28 TRBD1 CATRGGGRTEAFF TGTGCCACCCGAGGAGGGGGCAGAACTGAAGCTTTCTTT
TRBJ2-1 NA TRBV9 NA CASSPLPEGTLFNEQFF TGTGCCAGCAGCCCTCTCCCCGAGGGGACATTGTTCAATGAGCAGTTCTTC
TRBJ2-7 few TRBV25-1 TRBD2 CASSDRTSGGSSYEQYF TGTGCCAGCAGTGATAGGACTAGCGGGGGTTCTTCCTACGAGCAGTACTTC
TRBJ1-1 many TRBV19 TRBD1 CASSTRQGTTEAFF TGTGCCAGTAGCACTCGACAGGGTACCACTGAAGCTTTCTTT
TRBJ2-3 few TRBV6-5 NA CASRRVAGASDTQYF TGTGCCAGCAGAAGAGTGGCAGGGGCCTCAGATACGCAGTATTTT
TRBJ1-2 many TRBV2 TRBD1 CASRALQGTGGGYTF TGTGCCAGCAGAGCCCTACAAGGGACAGGGGGAGGCTACACCTTC
TRBJ2-3 many TRBV10-3 TRBD2 CAISESKGTSGMGTDTQYF TGTGCCATCAGTGAGTCGAAGGGGACTAGCGGGATGGGAACAGATACGCAGTATTTT
TRBJ2-3 few TRBV2 NA CASRETGHTDTQYF TGTGCCAGCAGGGAAACGGGACACACAGATACGCAGTATTTT
TRBJ1-2 many TRBV6-2/TRBV6-3 TRBD1 CASSKGQGHGYTF TGTGCCAGCAGTAAGGGACAGGGACATGGCTACACCTTC
TRBJ2-7 NA TRBV5-5 TRBD2 CASSLFGAGGAVGDEQYF TGTGCCAGCAGTCTTTTTGGGGCGGGGGGGGCCGTAGGGGACGAGCAGTACTTC
TRBJ2-2 many TRBV7-9 NA CASSLNRIAGELFF TGTGCCAGCAGCTTAAACAGGATCGCCGGGGAGCTGTTTTTT
TRBJ2-2 many TRBV6-2/TRBV6-3 TRBD1 CASSHPGQPTGELFF TGTGCCAGCAGTCACCCGGGACAGCCCACCGGGGAGCTGTTTTTT
TRBJ2-1 many TRBV28 TRBD2 CASSLYPGTSGNEQFF TGTGCCAGCAGTTTATATCCCGGGACTAGCGGGAATGAGCAGTTCTTC
TRBJ2-3 NA TRBV29-1 TRBD2 CSGTSGTDTQYF TGCAGCGGCACTAGCGGCACAGATACGCAGTATTTT
TRBJ1-6 few TRBV7-8 NA CASSLGGARGPALHF TGTGCCAGCAGCTTAGGAGGGGCGAGGGGTCCGGCCCTCCACTTT
TRBJ2-1 medium-sized TRBV19 TRBD2 CASSIRFSGTYEQFF TGTGCCAGTAGTATTAGATTCAGCGGGACCTATGAGCAGTTCTTC
TRBJ1-2 many TRBV28 NA CASSLIGNYGYTF TGTGCCAGCAGTTTGATCGGTAACTATGGCTACACCTTC
TRBJ1-2 many TRBV2 TRBD1 CASSEAGTAYNYGYTF TGTGCCAGCAGTGAAGCGGGGACAGCCTATAACTATGGCTACACCTTC
TRBJ1-2 many TRBV10-1 NA CASRHLAGPRGYTF TGCGCCAGCAGGCACCTCGCAGGCCCGAGGGGCTACACCTTC
TRBJ2-1 few TRBV27 TRBD2 CASSLSAGGAGSNEQFF TGTGCCAGCAGTTTATCCGCCGGGGGGGCCGGGAGCAATGAGCAGTTCTTC
TRBJ2-6 NA TRBV7-8 TRBD1 CASSFRGGGQGAGANVLTF TGTGCCAGCAGTTTTAGAGGTGGCGGACAGGGGGCCGGGGCCAACGTCCTGACTTTC
TRBJ1-1 NA TRBV7-3 NA CASSASLQGWDTDAFF TGTGCCAGCAGCGCGTCCCTTCAGGGGTGGGACACTGATGCTTTCTTT
TRBJ1-5 many TRBV19 NA CASSIDLGTGNRPQHF TGTGCCAGTAGTATAGATCTAGGAACAGGGAATCGGCCCCAGCATTTT
TRBJ2-7 many TRBV7-2 TRBD2 CASSLTSGGGWEQYF TGTGCCAGCAGCTTGACGAGCGGGGGGGGTTGGGAGCAGTACTTC
TRBJ1-1 few TRBV5-1 TRBD1 CASSSQGALTEAFF TGCGCCAGCAGCTCACAGGGGGCGTTAACTGAAGCTTTCTTT
TRBJ1-1 NA TRBV9 NA CASSPTRQAAEAFF TGTGCCAGCAGCCCAACAAGACAGGCCGCTGAAGCTTTCTTT
TRBJ2-7 many TRBV5-4 NA CASSKDNEEQYF TGTGCCAGCAGCAAGGACAATGAAGAGCAGTACTTC